The TCR beta chain under discussion was sequenced for a study of Ad26.COV2.S vaccination and SARS-CoV-2 variants. This CDR3 is 15 amino acids long. The germline gives CDR1 SGHRS, CDR2 YFSETQ. V dropped 8 bases and J dropped 9; count of bases not matched to a gene: 15. About this clone: No antigen is known for it.

Study conclusions and caveats: Overall T cell responses may have been underestimated by the analyses of TCR breadth and depth.

The data were produced by immunoSEQ multiplex PCR, yet TCRdb's version contains in-frame clones alone and is incomplete. The top ten clones hold about 2.5% of a sample with 500,000 or so clones, 75% to 90% of them seen once. This sample's treatment: about 20 received Ad26.COV2.S at low or high dose, single or two shots; 5 received placebo; per-sample allocation not given. On day 63 after the first injection, vaccine and placebo recipients gave samples. The TCR sequence derives from a person between 18 and 65 years old who received the Ad26.COV2.S COVID-19 vaccine or a placebo. The chain employs TRBV5-1 and TRBJ2-3; 10 bases fit TRBD2. Sequencing used peripheral blood, obtained in a trial of Ad26.COV2.S vaccine versus placebo. The CDR3 loop reads CASQSGGAVQRTQYF. The CDR3 nucleotides read TGCGCCAGTCAGAGCGGGGGGGCCGTGCAGAGGACGCAGTATTTT.